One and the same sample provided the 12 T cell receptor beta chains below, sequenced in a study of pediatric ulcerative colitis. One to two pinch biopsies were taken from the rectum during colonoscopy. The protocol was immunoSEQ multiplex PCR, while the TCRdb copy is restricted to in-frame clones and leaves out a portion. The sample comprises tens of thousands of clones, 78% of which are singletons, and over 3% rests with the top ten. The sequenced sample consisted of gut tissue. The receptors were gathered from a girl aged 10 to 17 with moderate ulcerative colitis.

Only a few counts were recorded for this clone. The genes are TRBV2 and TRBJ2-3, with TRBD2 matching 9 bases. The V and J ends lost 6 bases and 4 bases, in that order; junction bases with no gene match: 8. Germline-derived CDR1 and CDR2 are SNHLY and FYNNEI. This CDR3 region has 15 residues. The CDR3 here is CASSASGVGPDTQYF. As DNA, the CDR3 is TGTGCCAGCAGCGCTAGCGGGGTGGGTCCAGATACGCAGTATTTT.

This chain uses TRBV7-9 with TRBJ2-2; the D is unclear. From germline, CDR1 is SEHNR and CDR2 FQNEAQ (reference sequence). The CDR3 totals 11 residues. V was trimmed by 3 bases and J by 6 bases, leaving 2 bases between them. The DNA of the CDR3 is TGTGCCAGCAGCTTCGCCGGGGAGCTGTTTTTT. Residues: CASSFAGELFF.

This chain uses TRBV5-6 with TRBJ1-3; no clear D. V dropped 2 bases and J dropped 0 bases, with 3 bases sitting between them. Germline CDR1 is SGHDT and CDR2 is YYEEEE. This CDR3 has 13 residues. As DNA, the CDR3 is TGTGCCAGCAGCTTCTACTCTGGAAACACCATATATTTT. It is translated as CASSFYSGNTIYF. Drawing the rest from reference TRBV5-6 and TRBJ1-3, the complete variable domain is DAGVTQSPTHLIKTRGQQVTLRCSPKSGHDTVSWYQQALGQGPQFIFQYYEEEERQRGNFPDRFSGHQFPNYSSELNVNALLLGDSALYLCASSFYSGNTIYFGEGSWLTVV.

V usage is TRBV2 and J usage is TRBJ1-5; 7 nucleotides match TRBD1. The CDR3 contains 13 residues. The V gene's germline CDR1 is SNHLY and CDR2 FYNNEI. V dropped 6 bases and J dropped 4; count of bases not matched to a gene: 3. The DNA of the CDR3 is TGTGCCAGCAGAACGACAGGGAATCAGCCCCAGCATTTT. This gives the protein CASRTTGNQPQHF.

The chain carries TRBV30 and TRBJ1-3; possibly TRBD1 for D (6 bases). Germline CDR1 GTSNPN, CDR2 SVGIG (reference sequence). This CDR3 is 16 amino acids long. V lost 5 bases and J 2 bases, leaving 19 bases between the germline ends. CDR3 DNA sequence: TGTGCCTGGGCTGACTCAGGGGCGCTACCTGGAAACACCATATATTTT. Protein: CAWADSGALPGNTIYF.

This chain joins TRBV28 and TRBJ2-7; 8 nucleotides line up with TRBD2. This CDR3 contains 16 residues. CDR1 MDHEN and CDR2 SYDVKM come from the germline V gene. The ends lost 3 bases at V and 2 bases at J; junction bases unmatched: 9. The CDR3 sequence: CASSFPRGGAAYEQYF. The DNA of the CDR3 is TGTGCCAGCAGTTTCCCTCGGGGGGGGGCGGCCTACGAGCAGTACTTC.

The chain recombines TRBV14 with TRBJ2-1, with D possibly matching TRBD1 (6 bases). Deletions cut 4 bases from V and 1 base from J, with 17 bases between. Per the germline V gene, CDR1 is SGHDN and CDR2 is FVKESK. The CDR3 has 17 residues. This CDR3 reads CASSLNPGQSSYNEQFF. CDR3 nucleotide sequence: TGTGCCAGCAGCCTCAACCCAGGACAGAGTTCCTACAATGAGCAGTTCTTC. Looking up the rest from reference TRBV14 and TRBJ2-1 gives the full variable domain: EAGVTQFPSHSVIEKGQTVTLRCDPISGHDNLYWYRRVMGKEIKFLLHFVKESKQDESGMPNNRFLAERTGGTYSTLKVQPAELEDSGVYFCASSLNPGQSSYNEQFFGPGTRLTVL.

The CDR3 DNA is TGTGCCAGCCGTTTCGGCGTAGGAAAGACCTATGGCTACACCTTC. Translation gives CASRFGVGKTYGYTF. The J gene is TRBJ1-2, the V gene TRBV5-4; no clear D. The germline V and J ends were trimmed by 7 bases and 4 bases, with 20 bases remaining between them. The CDR3 length is 15 residues. CDR1 and CDR2 from the germline V gene are SGHNT and YYREEE (reference sequence).

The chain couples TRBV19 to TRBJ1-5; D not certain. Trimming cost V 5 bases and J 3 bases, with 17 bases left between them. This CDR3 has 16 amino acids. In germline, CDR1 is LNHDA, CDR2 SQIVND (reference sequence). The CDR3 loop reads CASSLSARTYNQPQHF. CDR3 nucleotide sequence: TGTGCCAGTAGTCTATCCGCCCGGACGTACAATCAGCCCCAGCATTTT.

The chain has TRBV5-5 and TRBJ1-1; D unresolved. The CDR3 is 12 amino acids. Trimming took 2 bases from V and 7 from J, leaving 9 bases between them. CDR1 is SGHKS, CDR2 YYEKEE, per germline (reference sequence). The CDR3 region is CASSFDTNEAFF. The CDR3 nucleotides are TGTGCCAGCAGCTTTGACACCAATGAAGCTTTCTTT.

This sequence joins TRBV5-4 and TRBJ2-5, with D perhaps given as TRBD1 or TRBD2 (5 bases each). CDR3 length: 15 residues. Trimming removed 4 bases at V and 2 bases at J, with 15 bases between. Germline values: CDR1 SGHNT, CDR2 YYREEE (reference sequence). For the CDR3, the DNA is TGTGCCAGCAGCCGGGGACCCAATATTCAAGAGACCCAGTACTTC. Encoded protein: CASSRGPNIQETQYF.

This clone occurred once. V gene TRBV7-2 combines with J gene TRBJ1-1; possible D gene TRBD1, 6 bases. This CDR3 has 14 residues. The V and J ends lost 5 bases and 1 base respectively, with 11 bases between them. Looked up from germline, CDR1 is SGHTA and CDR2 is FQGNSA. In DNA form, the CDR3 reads TGTGCCAGCAGCCACAGGGTTGGGAACACTGAAGCTTTCTTT. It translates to CASSHRVGNTEAFF.